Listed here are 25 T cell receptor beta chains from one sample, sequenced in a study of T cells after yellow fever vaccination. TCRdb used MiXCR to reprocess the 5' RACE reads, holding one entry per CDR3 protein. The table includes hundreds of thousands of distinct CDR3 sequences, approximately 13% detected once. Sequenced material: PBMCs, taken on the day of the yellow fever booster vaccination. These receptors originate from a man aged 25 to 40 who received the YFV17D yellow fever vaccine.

The CDR3 reads CASSDPSTSGRAVGELFF. DNA of the CDR3: TGTGCCAGCAGTGATCCCTCTACTAGCGGGAGGGCCGTCGGGGAGCTGTTTTTT. The chain recombines TRBV2 with TRBJ2-2, with 13 bases matching TRBD2. CDR3 length: 18 residues. Germline V gene data show CDR1 as SNHLY and CDR2 as FYNNEI. Trimming removed 3 bases from V and 7 bases from J; junction bases left unmatched: 11. The whole variable domain, remainder taken from reference TRBV2 and TRBJ2-2, is EPEVTQTPSHQVTQMGQEVILRCVPISNHLYFYWYRQILGQKVEFLVSFYNNEISEKSEIFDDQFSVERPDGSNFTLKIRSTKLEDSAMYFCASSDPSTSGRAVGELFFGEGSRLTVL.

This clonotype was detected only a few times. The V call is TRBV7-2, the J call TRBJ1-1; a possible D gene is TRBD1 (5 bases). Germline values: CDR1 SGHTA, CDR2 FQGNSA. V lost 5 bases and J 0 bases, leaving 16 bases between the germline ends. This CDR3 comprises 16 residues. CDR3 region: CASSPRGAPLNTEAFF. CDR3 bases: TGTGCCAGCAGCCCCCGCGGGGCCCCCTTGAACACTGAAGCTTTCTTT.

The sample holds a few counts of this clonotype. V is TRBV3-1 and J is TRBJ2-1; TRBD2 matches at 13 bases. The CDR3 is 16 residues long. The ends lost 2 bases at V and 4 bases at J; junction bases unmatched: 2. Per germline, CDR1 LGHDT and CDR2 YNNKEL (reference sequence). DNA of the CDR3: TGTGCCAGCAGCCAAACTAGCGGGAGGGCATACAATGAGCAGTTCTTC. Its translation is CASSQTSGRAYNEQFF.

In nucleotides, the CDR3 is TGTGCCAGCAGCTTAGGACTAGTAGGAGATACGCAGTATTTT. Residues: CASSLGLVGDTQYF. The gene calls are TRBV7-2 and TRBJ2-3; tentative D call: TRBD2 (6 bases). Between the trimmed V and J ends, which lost 1 base and 5 bases, there was a span of 10 bases. This CDR3 contains 14 residues. CDR1 is SGHTA and CDR2 is FQGNSA in the germline V gene.

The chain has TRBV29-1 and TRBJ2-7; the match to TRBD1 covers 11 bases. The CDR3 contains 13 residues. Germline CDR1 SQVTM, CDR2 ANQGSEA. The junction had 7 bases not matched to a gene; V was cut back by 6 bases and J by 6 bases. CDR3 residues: CSVEGTGGTEQYF. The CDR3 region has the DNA TGCAGCGTCGAGGGGACAGGGGGAACCGAGCAGTACTTC.

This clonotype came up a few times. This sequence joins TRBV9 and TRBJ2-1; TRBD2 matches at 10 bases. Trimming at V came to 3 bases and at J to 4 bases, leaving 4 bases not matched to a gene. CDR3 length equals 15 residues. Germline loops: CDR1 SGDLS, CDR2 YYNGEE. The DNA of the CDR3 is TGTGCCAGCAGCGCTACTAGCGGGATGTACAATGAGCAGTTCTTC. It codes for CASSATSGMYNEQFF.

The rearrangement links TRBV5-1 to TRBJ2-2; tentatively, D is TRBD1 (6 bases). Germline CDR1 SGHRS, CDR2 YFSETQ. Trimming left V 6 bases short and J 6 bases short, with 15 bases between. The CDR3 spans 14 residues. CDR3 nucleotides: TGCGCCAGCACTATCGAGGGGGTCGCCGGGGAGCTGTTTTTT. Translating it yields CASTIEGVAGELFF.

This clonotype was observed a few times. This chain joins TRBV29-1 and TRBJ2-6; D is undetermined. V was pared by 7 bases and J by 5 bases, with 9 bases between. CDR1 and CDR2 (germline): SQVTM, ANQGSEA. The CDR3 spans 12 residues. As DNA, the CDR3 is TGCAGCGCCACTAATTGGGCCAACGTCCTGACTTTC. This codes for CSATNWANVLTF.

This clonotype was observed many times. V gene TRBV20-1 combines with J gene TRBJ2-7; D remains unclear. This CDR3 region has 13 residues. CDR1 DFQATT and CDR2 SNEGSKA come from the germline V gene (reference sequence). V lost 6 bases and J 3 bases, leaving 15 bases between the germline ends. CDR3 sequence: CSAPRHEHYEQYF. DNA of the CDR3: TGCAGTGCCCCGCGGCATGAGCACTACGAGCAGTACTTC.

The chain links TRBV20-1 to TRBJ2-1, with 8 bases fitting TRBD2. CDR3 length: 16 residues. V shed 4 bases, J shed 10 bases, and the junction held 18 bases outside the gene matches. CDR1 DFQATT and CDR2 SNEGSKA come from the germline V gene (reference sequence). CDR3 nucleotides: TGCAGTGCTAAGACTAGCGTGTCGACCGGTTCCAGGGAGCAGTTCTTC. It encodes CSAKTSVSTGSREQFF.

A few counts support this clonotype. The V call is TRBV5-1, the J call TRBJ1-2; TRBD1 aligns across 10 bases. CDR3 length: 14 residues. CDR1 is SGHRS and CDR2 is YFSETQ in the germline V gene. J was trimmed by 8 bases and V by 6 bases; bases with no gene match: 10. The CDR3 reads CASTPGTGEEGYTF. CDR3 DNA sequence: TGCGCCAGCACCCCCGGGACAGGGGAGGAAGGCTACACCTTC.

The CDR3 DNA is TGTGCCAGCAGACCGACAGGGTCAGATACGCAGTATTTT. Its protein is CASRPTGSDTQYF. V gene TRBV11-3 combines with J gene TRBJ2-3; 7 bases align to TRBD1. The CDR3 spans 13 residues. Trimming at V came to 6 bases and at J to 4 bases, leaving 4 bases not matched to a gene. CDR1 SGHNT and CDR2 YENEEA come from the germline V gene.

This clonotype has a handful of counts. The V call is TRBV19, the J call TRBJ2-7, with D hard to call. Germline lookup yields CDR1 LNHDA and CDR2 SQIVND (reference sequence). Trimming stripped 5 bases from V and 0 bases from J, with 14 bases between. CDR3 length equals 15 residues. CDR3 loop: CASSFSPGSSYEQYF. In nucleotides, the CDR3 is TGTGCCAGTAGTTTCTCTCCAGGATCCTCCTACGAGCAGTACTTC.

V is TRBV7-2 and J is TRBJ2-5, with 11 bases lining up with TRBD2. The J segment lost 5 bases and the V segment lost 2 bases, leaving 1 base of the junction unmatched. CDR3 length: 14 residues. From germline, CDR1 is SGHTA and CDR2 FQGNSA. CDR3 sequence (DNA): TGTGCCAGCAGCTTACCTAGCGGGAGGGAGACCCAGTACTTC. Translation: CASSLPSGRETQYF.

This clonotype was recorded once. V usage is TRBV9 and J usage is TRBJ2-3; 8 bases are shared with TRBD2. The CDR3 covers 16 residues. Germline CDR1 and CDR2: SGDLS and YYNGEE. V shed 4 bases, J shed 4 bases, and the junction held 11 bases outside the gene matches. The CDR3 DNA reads TGTGCCAGCAGCACCGGGAGCGGGAGTCGCTCAGATACGCAGTATTTT. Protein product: CASSTGSGSRSDTQYF.

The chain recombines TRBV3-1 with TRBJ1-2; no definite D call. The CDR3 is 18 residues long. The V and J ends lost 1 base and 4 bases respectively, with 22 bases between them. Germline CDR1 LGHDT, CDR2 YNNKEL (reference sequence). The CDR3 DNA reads TGTGCCAGCAGCCAAGTCCCCGTCAGGTTGTCGCTAACCTATGGCTACACCTTC. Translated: CASSQVPVRLSLTYGYTF. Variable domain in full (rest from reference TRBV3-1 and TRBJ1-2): DTAVSQTPKYLVTQMGNDKSIKCEQNLGHDTMYWYKQDSKKFLKIMFSYNNKELIINETVPNRFSPKSPDKAHLNLHINSLELGDSAVYFCASSQVPVRLSLTYGYTFGSGTRLTVV.

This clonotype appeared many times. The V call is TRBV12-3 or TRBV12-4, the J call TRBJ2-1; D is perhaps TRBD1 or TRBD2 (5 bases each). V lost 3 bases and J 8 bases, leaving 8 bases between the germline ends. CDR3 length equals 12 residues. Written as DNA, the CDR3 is TGTGCCAGCAGTTTTGGGGGATATGAGCAGTTCTTC. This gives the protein CASSFGGYEQFF.

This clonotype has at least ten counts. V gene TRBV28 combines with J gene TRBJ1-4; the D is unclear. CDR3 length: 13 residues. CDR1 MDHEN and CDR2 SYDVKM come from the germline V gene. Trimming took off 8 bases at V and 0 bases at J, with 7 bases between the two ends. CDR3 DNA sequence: TGTGCCAGCCAACGAACAACTAATGAAAAACTGTTTTTT. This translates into CASQRTTNEKLFF.

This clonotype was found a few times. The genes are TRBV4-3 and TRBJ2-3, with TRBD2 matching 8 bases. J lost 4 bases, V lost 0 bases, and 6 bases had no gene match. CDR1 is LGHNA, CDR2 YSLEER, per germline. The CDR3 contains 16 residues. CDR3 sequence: CASSQESGGGPDTQYF. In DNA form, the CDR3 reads TGCGCCAGCAGCCAAGAGAGCGGGGGTGGGCCAGATACGCAGTATTTT.

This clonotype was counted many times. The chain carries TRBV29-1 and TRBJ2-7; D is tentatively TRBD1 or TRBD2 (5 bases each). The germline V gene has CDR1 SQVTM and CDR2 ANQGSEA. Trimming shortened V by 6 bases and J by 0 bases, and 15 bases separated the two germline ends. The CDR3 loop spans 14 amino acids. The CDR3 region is CSVSGTSTSYEQYF. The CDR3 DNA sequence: TGCAGCGTCTCCGGGACGTCGACCTCCTACGAGCAGTACTTC.

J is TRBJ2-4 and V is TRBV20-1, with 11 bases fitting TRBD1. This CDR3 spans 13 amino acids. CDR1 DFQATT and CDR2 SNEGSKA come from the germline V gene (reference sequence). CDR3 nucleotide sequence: TGCAGCTGTGGACAGGGGGCGCAGGGCATTCAGTACTTC. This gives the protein CSCGQGAQGIQYF.

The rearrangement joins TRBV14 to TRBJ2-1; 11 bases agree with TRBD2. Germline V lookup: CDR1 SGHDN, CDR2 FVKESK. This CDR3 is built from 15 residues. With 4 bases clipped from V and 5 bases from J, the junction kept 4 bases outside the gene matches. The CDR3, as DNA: TGTGCCAGCAGCCTCATAGCGGGAGGGAACAATGAGCAGTTCTTC. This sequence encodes CASSLIAGGNNEQFF.

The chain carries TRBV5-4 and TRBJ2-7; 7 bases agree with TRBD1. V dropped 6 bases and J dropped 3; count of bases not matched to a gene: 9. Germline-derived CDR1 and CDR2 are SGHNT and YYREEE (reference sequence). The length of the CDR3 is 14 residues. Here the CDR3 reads CASTTNRDSYEQYF. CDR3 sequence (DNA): TGTGCCAGCACCACAAACCGGGACAGCTACGAGCAGTACTTC.

This chain's CDR3 is CACDLWTSSYEQYF. Written as DNA, the CDR3 is TGTGCCTGCGACCTATGGACTTCCTCCTACGAGCAGTACTTC. The chain couples TRBV30 to TRBJ2-7; TRBD2 might be the D (5 bases). CDR3 size: 14 residues. The V and J ends lost 6 bases and 0 bases respectively, with 15 bases between them. Germline V gene data show CDR1 as GTSNPN and CDR2 as SVGIG (reference sequence).

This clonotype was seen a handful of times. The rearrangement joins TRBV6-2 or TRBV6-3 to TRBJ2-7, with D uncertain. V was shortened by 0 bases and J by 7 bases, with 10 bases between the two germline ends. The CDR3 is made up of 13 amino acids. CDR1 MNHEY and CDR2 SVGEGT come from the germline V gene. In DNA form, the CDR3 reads TGTGCCAGCAGTTACTCGTGGCTGGGGGAGCAGTACTTC. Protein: CASSYSWLGEQYF.